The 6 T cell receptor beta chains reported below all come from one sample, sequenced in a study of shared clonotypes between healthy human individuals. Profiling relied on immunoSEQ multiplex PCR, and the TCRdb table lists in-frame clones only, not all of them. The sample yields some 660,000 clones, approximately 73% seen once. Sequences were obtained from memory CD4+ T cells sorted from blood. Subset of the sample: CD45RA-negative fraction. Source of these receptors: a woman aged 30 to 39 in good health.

For the CDR3, the DNA is TGTGCCAGCCATGTAGGAATCCCCTACGAGCAGTACTTC. Residues: CASHVGIPYEQYF. The chain uses TRBV7-8 and TRBJ2-7; D ambiguous. CDR3 size: 13 residues. From germline, CDR1 is SGHVS and CDR2 FQNEAQ. V was pared by 8 bases and J by 2 bases, with 13 bases between.

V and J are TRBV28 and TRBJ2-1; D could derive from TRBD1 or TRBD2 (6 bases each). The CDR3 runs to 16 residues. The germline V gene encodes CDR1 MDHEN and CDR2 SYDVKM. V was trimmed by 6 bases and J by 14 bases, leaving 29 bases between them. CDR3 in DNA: TGTGCCAGCAGAGGGTCACTAGGCGGGACAACCTCGGAAAAGTTCTTC. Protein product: CASRGSLGGTTSEKFF.

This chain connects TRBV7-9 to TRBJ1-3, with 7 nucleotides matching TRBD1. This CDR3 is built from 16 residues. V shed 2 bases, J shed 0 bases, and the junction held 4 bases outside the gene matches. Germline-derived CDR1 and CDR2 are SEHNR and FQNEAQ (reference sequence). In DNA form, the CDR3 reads TGTGCCAGCAGCTTACCGGACAGGAACTCTGGAAACACCATATATTTT. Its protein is CASSLPDRNSGNTIYF. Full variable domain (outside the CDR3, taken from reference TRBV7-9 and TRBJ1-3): DTGVSQNPRHKITKRGQNVTFRCDPISEHNRLYWYRQTLGQGPEFLTYFQNEAQLEKSRLLSDRFSAERPKGSFSTLEIQRTEQGDSAMYLCASSLPDRNSGNTIYFGEGSWLTVV.

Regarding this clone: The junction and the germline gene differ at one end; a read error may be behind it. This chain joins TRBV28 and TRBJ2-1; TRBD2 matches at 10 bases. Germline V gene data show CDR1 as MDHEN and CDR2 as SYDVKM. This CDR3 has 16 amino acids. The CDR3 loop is CASTGAGGPSDNEQFF. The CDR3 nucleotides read TGTGCCAGCACCGGAGCGGGAGGGCCCTCCGACAATGAGCAGTTCTTC.

The CDR3 sequence is CASSSRTEVREQFF. CDR3 nucleotides: TGTGCCAGCAGCTCCCGGACAGAGGTACGTGAGCAGTTCTTC. This rearrangement joins TRBV7-8 to TRBJ2-1; tentatively, D is TRBD1 (6 bases). Germline assignment: CDR1 SGHVS and CDR2 FQNEAQ. The CDR3 loop spans 14 amino acids. Trimming shortened V by 4 bases and J by 9 bases, and 16 bases separated the two germline ends.

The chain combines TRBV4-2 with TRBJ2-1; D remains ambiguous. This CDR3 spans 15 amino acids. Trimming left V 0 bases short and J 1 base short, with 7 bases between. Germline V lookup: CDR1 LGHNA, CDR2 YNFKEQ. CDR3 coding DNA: TGTGCCAGCAGCCAAGATCAGGTTTCCTACAATGAGCAGTTCTTC. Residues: CASSQDQVSYNEQFF.